This T cell receptor beta chain was sequenced in a study of cytomegalovirus exposure and HLA in healthy donors. Whole-study results and caveats: Sequencing likely generated an artifact that appeared as a cluster of highly shared sequence variants. CMV serostatus was the sole immune exposure information available.

The donors, nominally healthy at sampling, likely had unrecorded immune exposures. Points on this clone: The antigen remains unidentified.

The PCR had 60 Vbeta and 13 Jbeta primers. Using immunoSEQ multiplex PCR, the repertoire was profiled, and TCRdb retains in-frame clones only, with some absent. The top ten hold around 0.97% of the sample, which has 150,000 or so clones, 60% to 80% seen once. Losses at the gene ends were 3 bases for V and 8 bases for J; bases not matched to a gene: 7. From germline, CDR1 is LGHNA and CDR2 YNFKEQ. The CDR3 length is 14 residues. This TCR came from a woman between 50 and 59 years old in good health and CMV-seropositive. Sequencing was done on a sample of PBMCs. The chain recombines TRBV4-2 with TRBJ2-1, with 7 bases identical to TRBD1. The CDR3 DNA is TGTGCCAGCAGCCACCGGGACAGAAATCATGAGCAGTTCTTC. Protein product: CASSHRDRNHEQFF.